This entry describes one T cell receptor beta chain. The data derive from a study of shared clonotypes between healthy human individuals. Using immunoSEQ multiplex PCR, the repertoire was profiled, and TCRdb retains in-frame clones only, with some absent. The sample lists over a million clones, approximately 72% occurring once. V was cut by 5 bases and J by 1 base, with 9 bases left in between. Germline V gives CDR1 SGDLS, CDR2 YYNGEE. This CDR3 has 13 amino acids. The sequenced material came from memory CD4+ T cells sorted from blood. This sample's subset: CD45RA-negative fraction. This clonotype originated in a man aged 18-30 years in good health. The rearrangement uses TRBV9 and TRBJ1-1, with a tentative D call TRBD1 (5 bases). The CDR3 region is CASSRGRNTEAFF. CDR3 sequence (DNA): TGTGCCAGCAGTAGGGGCAGGAACACTGAAGCTTTCTTT. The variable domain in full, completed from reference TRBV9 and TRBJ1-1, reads DSGVTQTPKHLITATGQRVTLRCSPRSGDLSVYWYQQSLDQGLQFLIQYYNGEERAKGNILERFSAQQFPDLHSELNLSSLELGDSALYFCASSRGRNTEAFFGQGTRLTVV.